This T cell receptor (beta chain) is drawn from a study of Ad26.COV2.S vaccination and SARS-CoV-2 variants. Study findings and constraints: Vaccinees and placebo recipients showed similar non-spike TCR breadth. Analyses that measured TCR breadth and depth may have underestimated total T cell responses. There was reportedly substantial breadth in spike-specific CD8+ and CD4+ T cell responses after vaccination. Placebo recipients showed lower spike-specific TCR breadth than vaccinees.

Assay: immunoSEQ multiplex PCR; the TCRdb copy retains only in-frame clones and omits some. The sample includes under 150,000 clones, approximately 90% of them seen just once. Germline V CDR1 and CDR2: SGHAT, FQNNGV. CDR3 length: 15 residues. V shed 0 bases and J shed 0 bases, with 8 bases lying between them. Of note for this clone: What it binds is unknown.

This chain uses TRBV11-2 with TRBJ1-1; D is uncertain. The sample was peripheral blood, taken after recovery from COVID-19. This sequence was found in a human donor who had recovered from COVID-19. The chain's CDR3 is CASSLDRRVNTEAFF. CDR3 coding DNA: TGTGCCAGCAGCTTAGATCGTCGGGTGAACACTGAAGCTTTCTTT.